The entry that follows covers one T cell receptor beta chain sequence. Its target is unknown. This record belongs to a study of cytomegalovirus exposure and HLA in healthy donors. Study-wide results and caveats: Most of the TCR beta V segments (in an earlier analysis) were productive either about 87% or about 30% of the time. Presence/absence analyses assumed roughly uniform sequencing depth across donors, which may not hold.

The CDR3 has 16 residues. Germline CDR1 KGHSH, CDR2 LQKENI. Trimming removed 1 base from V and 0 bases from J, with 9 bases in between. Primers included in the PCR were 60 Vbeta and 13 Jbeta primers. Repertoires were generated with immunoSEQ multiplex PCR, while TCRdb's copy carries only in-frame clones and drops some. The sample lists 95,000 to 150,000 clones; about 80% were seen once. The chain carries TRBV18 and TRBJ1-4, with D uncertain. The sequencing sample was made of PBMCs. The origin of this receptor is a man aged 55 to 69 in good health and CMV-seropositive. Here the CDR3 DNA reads TGTGCCAGCTCACCACGAGGGATCGCAACTAATGAAAAACTGTTTTTT. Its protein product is CASSPRGIATNEKLFF.